Shown below are 7 T cell receptor beta chains from a single sample sequenced in a study of blood T cell repertoires in COVID-19. The table came from immunoSEQ multiplex PCR; TCRdb's copy has only in-frame clones and leaves some out. The table records some 140,000 clones, around 89% of them present only once. Sequenced input: peripheral blood. The source is a man aged 50-60 years with active or convalescent COVID-19.

The chain uses TRBV30 and TRBJ2-5; D gene uncertain. The V gene's germline CDR1 is GTSNPN and CDR2 SVGIG (reference sequence). V was cut by 4 bases and J by 7 bases, with 10 bases left in between. The CDR3 contains 11 residues. The CDR3 DNA reads TGTGCCTGGATGTTGTTGGCGACCCAGTACTTC. Translating gives CAWMLLATQYF.

For the CDR3, the DNA is TGTGCCAGTAGTCCCTGGACAGGGGCATCTAACTATGGCTACACCTTC. It specifies CASSPWTGASNYGYTF. This chain connects TRBV19 to TRBJ1-2; 9 positions match TRBD1. CDR1 and CDR2 (germline): LNHDA, SQIVND (reference sequence). J was trimmed by 0 bases and V by 5 bases; bases with no gene match: 7. The CDR3 loop spans 16 amino acids.

The chain has TRBV29-1 and TRBJ2-7; 7 bases fit TRBD1. Losses at the gene ends were 2 bases for V and 6 bases for J; bases not matched to a gene: 4. This CDR3 region has 12 residues. CDR1 is SQVTM, CDR2 ANQGSEA, per germline. DNA for the CDR3: TGCAGCGTTGAAACAGGGGTAAGCGAGCAGTACTTC. It encodes CSVETGVSEQYF.

This chain links TRBV5-4 with TRBJ1-2, with a weak D call TRBD1 (5 bases). Looked up from germline, CDR1 is SGHNT and CDR2 is YYREEE (reference sequence). The V and J ends lost 2 bases and 7 bases respectively, with 24 bases between them. This CDR3 region has 17 residues. The CDR3, as DNA: TGTGCCAGCAGCTTATTTTACTTCCGGGGGAGTACAGGTGGCTACACCTTC. Protein product: CASSLFYFRGSTGGYTF.

This chain joins TRBV27 and TRBJ1-3, with D unclear. The CDR3 covers 14 residues. The germline CDR1 and CDR2 sequences are MNHEY and SMNVEV (reference sequence). The V gene lost 6 bases and the J gene lost 1 base, with 10 bases spanning the gap. The CDR3 region is CASSPSGSGNTIYF. In nucleotides, the CDR3 is TGTGCCAGCAGCCCGTCGGGATCTGGAAACACCATATATTTT.

This chain uses TRBV15 with TRBJ1-5; D gene uncertain. The CDR3 has 14 amino acids. Germline CDR1 is LNHNV and CDR2 is YYDKDF (reference sequence). V was clipped by 1 base and J by 1 base, with 5 bases between them. Here the CDR3 reads CATSRGESNQPQHF. Written as DNA, the CDR3 is TGTGCCACCAGCAGAGGAGAGAGCAATCAGCCCCAGCATTTT.

V gene TRBV12-3 or TRBV12-4 combines with J gene TRBJ1-2; TRBD1 matches at 8 bases. V dropped 6 bases and J dropped 4; count of bases not matched to a gene: 4. The CDR3 has 13 amino acids. The CDR3 reads CASSRTGLYGYTF. The CDR3 region has the DNA TGTGCCAGCAGCCGGACAGGGCTCTATGGCTACACCTTC.